This paragraph covers one T cell receptor beta chain sequence. Its target is unknown. The V segment lost 2 bases and the J segment 8 bases; nucleotides outside the gene matches: 4. The CDR3 totals 14 residues. Germline V gives CDR1 LGHDT, CDR2 YNNKEL (reference sequence). These data belong to a study of blood T cells in healthy people across ages. With a J-beta primer mix and a sample-barcoded 5' primer, a second PCR ran about 7 to 12 cycles. TCRdb passed the 5' RACE reads through MiXCR, listing each CDR3 protein once. The sample includes about 720,000 distinct CDR3 sequences, around a fifth of them seen just once. The study's findings and limits: Long-lived donors exceeded aged donors in naive CD4+ cells and diversity. Older age went with lower TCR beta diversity per million T cells, in a roughly linear way. No conclusive comparison of naive versus antigen-experienced cells was possible with unsorted PBMCs.

Donors each provided about 10 milliliters of peripheral blood. The sample was blood. The gene calls are TRBV3-1 and TRBJ1-4, with TRBD1 matching 8 bases. The receptor comes from a man aged 65 to 79 in good health. CDR3 DNA sequence: TGTGCCAGCAGCCAACGGACAGGGCTGGAAAAACTGTTTTTT. Translated, it gives CASSQRTGLEKLFF.